This T cell receptor (beta chain) was profiled in a study of shared clonotypes between healthy human individuals. Whole-study results and caveats: Clonotype sharing among donors, it was expected, would be affected by sequencing depth. Shared clonotypes: about 4.6% naive CD4, approximately 3.4% naive CD8, 2.3% memory CD4, about 0.41% memory CD8.

On this clone itself: Its antigen is currently unknown.

Naive CD8 isolation took CD45RO-negative cells positively selected for CCR7 and excluded terminally differentiated effector memory CD45RA+ cells. Caucasian adults living in Nashville, Tennessee, provided all samples. Trimming removed 3 bases from V and 3 bases from J; junction bases left unmatched: 15. CDR3 length equals 19 residues. Germline CDR1 and CDR2: SGDLS and YYNGEE. The sorted-subset replicate PCRs were given about 200 ng DNA, which is 31,000 or so T cell genomes. The data were produced by immunoSEQ multiplex PCR, yet TCRdb's version contains in-frame clones alone and is incomplete. The table shows some 2,100,000 clones, with under 95% occurring only once.

Sequencing input: naive CD8+ T cells from PBMCs. The chain combines TRBV9 with TRBJ2-1; 10 bases fit TRBD2. The sequence came from a man aged 18 to 29 in good health. Some clones in this sample may be carry-over from other donors' samples. The CDR3 reads CASSGNPRLTSGYYNEQFF. DNA of the CDR3: TGTGCCAGCAGCGGGAACCCGAGGTTGACTAGCGGGTACTACAATGAGCAGTTCTTC.